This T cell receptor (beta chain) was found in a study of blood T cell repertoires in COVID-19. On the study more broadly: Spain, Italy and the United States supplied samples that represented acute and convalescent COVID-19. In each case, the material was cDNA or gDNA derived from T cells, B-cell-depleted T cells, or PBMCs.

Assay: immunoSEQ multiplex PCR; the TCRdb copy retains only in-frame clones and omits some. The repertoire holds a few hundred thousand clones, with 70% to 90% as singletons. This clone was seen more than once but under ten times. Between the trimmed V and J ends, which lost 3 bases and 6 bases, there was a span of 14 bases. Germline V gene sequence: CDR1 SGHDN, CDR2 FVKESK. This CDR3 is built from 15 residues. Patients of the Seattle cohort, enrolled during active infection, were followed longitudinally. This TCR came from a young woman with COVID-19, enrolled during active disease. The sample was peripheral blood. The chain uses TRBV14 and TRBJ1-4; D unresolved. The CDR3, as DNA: TGTGCCAGCAGCCACTCCTCCGGGGTGGATGAAAAACTGTTTTTT. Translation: CASSHSSGVDEKLFF.